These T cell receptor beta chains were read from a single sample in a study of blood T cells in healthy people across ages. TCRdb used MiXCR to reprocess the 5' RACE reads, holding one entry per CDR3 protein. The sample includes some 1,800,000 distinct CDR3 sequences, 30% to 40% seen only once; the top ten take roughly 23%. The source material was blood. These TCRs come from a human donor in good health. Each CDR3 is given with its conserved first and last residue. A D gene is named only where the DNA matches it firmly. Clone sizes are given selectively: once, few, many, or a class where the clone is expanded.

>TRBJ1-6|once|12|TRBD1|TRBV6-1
CAIKTGGLPLHF
TGTGCCATCAAGACAGGGGGCTTACCCCTCCACTTT
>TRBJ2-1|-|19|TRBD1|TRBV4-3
CASSQEPGQIKSSYNEQFF
TGCGCCAGCAGCCAAGAACCGGGACAGATTAAGAGCTCCTACAATGAGCAGTTCTTC
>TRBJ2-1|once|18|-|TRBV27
CASSPDPRWSGAYNEQFF
TGTGCCAGCAGTCCCGACCCTCGGTGGAGTGGTGCCTACAATGAGCAGTTCTTC
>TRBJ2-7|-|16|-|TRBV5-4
CASSLKASGAGYEQYF
TGTGCCAGCAGCTTGAAAGCCTCGGGGGCTGGATACGAGCAGTACTTC
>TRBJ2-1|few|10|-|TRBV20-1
CSASDYEQFF
TGCAGTGCTAGCGATTATGAGCAGTTCTTC
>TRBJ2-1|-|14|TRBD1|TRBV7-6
CASSLVGQGGEQFF
TGTGCCAGCAGCTTAGTGGGACAGGGGGGTGAGCAGTTCTTC
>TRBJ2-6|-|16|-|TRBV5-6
CASSLVGGYGANVLTF
TGTGCCAGCAGCTTGGTAGGAGGGTACGGGGCCAACGTCCTGACTTTC
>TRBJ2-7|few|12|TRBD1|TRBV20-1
CSARTGVYEQYF
TGCAGTGCGCGAACAGGGGTCTACGAGCAGTACTTC
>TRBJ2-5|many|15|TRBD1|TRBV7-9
CASSYGQGVQETQYF
TGTGCCAGCAGCTACGGACAGGGGGTACAAGAGACCCAGTACTTC
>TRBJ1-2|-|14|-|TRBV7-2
CASSLFRESYGYTF
TGTGCCAGCAGCTTATTTCGGGAGAGCTATGGCTACACCTTC
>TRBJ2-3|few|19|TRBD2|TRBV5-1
CASSLVAGGDLHRTDTQYF
TGCGCCAGCAGCTTGGTTGCGGGGGGCGACCTCCACCGCACAGATACGCAGTATTTT
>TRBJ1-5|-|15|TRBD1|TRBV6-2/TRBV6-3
CASSLTDRGNQPQHF
TGTGCCAGCAGTTTAACCGACAGGGGCAATCAGCCCCAGCATTTT
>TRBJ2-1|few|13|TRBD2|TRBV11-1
CASSSGLAGSQFF
TGTGCCAGCAGCTCCGGACTAGCGGGTTCCCAGTTCTTC
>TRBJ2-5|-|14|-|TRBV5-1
CASSLLPVGETQYF
TGCGCCAGCAGCTTGTTGCCCGTCGGGGAGACCCAGTACTTC
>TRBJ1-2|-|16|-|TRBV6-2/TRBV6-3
CASSHPPRADGYGYTF
TGTGCCAGCAGTCACCCCCCGAGGGCCGACGGCTATGGCTACACCTTC
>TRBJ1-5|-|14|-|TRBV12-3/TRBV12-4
CAGTSGQSHQPQHF
TGTGCCGGCACCTCCGGACAGAGTCATCAGCCCCAGCATTTT
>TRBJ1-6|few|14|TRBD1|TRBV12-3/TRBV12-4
CASARQGRNSPLHF
TGTGCCAGCGCCAGACAGGGGAGGAATTCACCCCTCCACTTT
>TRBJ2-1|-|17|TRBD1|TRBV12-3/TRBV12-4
CASSPRVTGGRFWEQFF
TGTGCCAGCAGCCCCAGGGTGACAGGGGGTAGGTTCTGGGAGCAGTTCTTC
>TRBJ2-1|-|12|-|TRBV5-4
CASSLDMGEHFF
TGTGCCAGCAGCCTGGACATGGGTGAGCACTTCTTC
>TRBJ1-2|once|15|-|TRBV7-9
CASSLDSGGAGGYTF
TGTGCCAGCAGCTTAGATAGCGGAGGGGCCGGTGGCTACACCTTC
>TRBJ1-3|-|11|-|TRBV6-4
CASTQGDTIYF
TGTGCCAGCACCCAAGGGGACACCATATATTTT
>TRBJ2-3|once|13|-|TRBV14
CASSQDGGYTQYF
TGTGCCAGCAGCCAAGATGGAGGGTATACGCAGTATTTT
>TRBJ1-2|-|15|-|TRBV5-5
CASSLGETHQGGYTF
TGTGCCAGCAGCTTGGGGGAGACCCACCAGGGAGGCTACACCTTC
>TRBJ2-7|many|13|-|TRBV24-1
CATSSASSYEQYF
TGTGCCACCAGTTCGGCGAGCTCCTACGAGCAGTACTTC
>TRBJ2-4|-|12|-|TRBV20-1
CSAYRVGNIQYF
TGCAGTGCTTACAGGGTCGGAAACATTCAGTACTTC
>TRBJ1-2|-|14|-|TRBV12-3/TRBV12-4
CASGGKDLNYGYTF
TGTGCCAGCGGGGGCAAGGACCTTAACTATGGCTACACCTTC
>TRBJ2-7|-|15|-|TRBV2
CASSDAPGTSYEQYF
TGTGCCAGCAGTGATGCCCCAGGGACCTCCTACGAGCAGTACTTC
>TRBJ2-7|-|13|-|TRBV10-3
CAIKPRETYEQYF
TGTGCCATCAAGCCTAGGGAGACCTACGAGCAGTACTTC
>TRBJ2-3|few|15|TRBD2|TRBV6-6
CASGTSGTRTDTQYF
TGTGCCAGCGGGACTAGCGGGACTCGCACAGATACGCAGTATTTT
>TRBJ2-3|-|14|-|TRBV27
CASGGRELGDTQYF
TGTGCCAGCGGTGGCAGGGAGTTGGGAGATACGCAGTATTTT
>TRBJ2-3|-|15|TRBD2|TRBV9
CASSVVAGQSDTQYF
TGTGCCAGCAGCGTAGTAGCGGGGCAAAGCGATACGCAGTATTTT
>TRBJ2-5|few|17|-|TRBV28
CASSFPNPTRTRGTQYF
TGTGCCAGCAGTTTCCCGAACCCAACTAGGACGAGGGGGACCCAGTACTTC
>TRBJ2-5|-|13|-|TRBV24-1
CATSEGHRETQYF
TGTGCCACCAGTGAAGGGCACCGGGAGACCCAGTACTTC
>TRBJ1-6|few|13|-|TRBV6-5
CASSYGVNSPLHF
TGTGCCAGCAGTTACGGAGTCAATTCACCCCTCCACTTT
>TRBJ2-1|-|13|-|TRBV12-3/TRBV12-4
CASSIGLNNEQFF
TGTGCCAGCAGTATCGGACTAAACAATGAGCAGTTCTTC
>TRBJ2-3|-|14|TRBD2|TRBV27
CATRSGVSTDTQYF
TGTGCCACGCGAAGCGGGGTGAGCACAGATACGCAGTATTTT
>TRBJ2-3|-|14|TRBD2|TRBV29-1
CSASGGESTDTQYF
TGCAGCGCCTCCGGGGGGGAGAGCACAGATACGCAGTATTTT